What follows are 10 T cell receptor beta chains derived from one specimen sequenced in a study of PD-1 blockade in classical Hodgkin lymphoma. Time point indicated: cycle 4 day 1 (C4D1), after six to seven weeks of nivolumab. Brentuximab vedotin exposure varied among the patients, all of whom had relapsed after autologous stem cell transplantation. The table came from immunoSEQ multiplex PCR; TCRdb's copy has only in-frame clones and leaves some out. The repertoire holds some 39,000 clones, with more than 70% as singletons. Material: peripheral blood mononuclear cells (PBMCs), obtained before the fourth cycle of nivolumab. These receptors all stem from a human donor with classical Hodgkin lymphoma.

This clone was counted only a few times. The chain recombines TRBV28 with TRBJ2-5, with TRBD2 matching over 7 bases. Germline V lookup: CDR1 MDHEN, CDR2 SYDVKM. Losses at the gene ends were 1 base for V and 4 bases for J; bases not matched to a gene: 12. The length of the CDR3 is 17 residues. The CDR3 protein is CASSLSVAGSKLETQYF. CDR3 in DNA: TGTGCCAGCAGTTTATCTGTAGCGGGTTCGAAGTTAGAGACCCAGTACTTC.

In regard to this clone: Other DNA sequences from this sample encode an identical CDR3 as well. The chain uses TRBV9 and TRBJ2-5, with TRBD2 matching 13 bases. Germline loops: CDR1 SGDLS, CDR2 YYNGEE. This CDR3 has 16 amino acids. V shed 1 base, J shed 1 base, and the junction held 1 base outside the gene matches. CDR3 in amino acids: CASSVRTSGGQETQYF. The CDR3 bases are TGTGCCAGCAGCGTACGGACTAGCGGGGGCCAAGAGACCCAGTACTTC. The full variable domain, in which reference TRBV9 and TRBJ2-5 provide the parts outside the CDR3, is DSGVTQTPKHLITATGQRVTLRCSPRSGDLSVYWYQQSLDQGLQFLIQYYNGEERAKGNILERFSAQQFPDLHSELNLSSLELGDSALYFCASSVRTSGGQETQYFGPGTRLLVL.

The genes are TRBV5-4 and TRBJ1-1; the D gene is possibly TRBD1 (5 bases). V lost 0 bases and J 3 bases, leaving 9 bases between the germline ends. The germline V gene encodes CDR1 SGHNT and CDR2 YYREEE (reference sequence). CDR3 size: 14 residues. CDR3 coding DNA: TGTGCCAGCAGCTTGGAACAGGCTTACACTGAAGCTTTCTTT. Encoded protein: CASSLEQAYTEAFF.

The rearrangement links TRBV7-9 to TRBJ2-3; maybe TRBD2 (6 bases). The CDR3 runs to 16 residues. V lost 7 bases to trimming and J lost 2 bases, with 19 bases between them. Germline loops: CDR1 SEHNR, CDR2 FQNEAQ (reference sequence). CDR3 sequence: CASTSGAGMFTDTQYF. CDR3 bases: TGTGCCAGCACCAGTGGGGCGGGGATGTTCACAGATACGCAGTATTTT.

This chain links TRBV18 with TRBJ1-1; no firm D call. V lost 3 bases and J lost 1, with 9 bases in between. The germline V gene encodes CDR1 KGHSH and CDR2 LQKENI. The CDR3 length is 14 residues. CDR3 DNA sequence: TGTGCCAGCTCACCCAAAGGTGGGAACACTGAAGCTTTCTTT. Amino acid sequence: CASSPKGGNTEAFF.

The chain carries TRBV11-3 and TRBJ1-1; D not certain. Looked up from germline, CDR1 is SGHNT and CDR2 is YENEEA. Trimming removed 4 bases from V and 1 base from J, with 10 bases in between. This CDR3 region has 14 residues. The CDR3 sequence is CASSSQPGNTEAFF. The DNA of the CDR3 is TGTGCCAGCAGCTCCCAGCCAGGGAACACTGAAGCTTTCTTT.

The chain employs TRBV19 and TRBJ2-5; a weak D match, TRBD1 (5 bases). The germline gives CDR1 LNHDA, CDR2 SQIVND (reference sequence). CDR3 length: 15 residues. V lost 3 bases to trimming and J lost 5 bases, with 16 bases between them. In DNA form, the CDR3 reads TGTGCCAGTAGTATCATGCAGGGTCCTTCTGAGACCCAGTACTTC. This encodes CASSIMQGPSETQYF. Drawing the rest from reference TRBV19 and TRBJ2-5, the complete variable domain is DGGITQSPKYLFRKEGQNVTLSCEQNLNHDAMYWYRQDPGQGLRLIYYSQIVNDFQKGDIAEGYSVSREKKESFPLTVTSAQKNPTAFYLCASSIMQGPSETQYFGPGTRLLVL.

This chain joins TRBV28 and TRBJ1-1; possible D gene TRBD1, 5 bases. Trimming removed 4 bases from V and 1 base from J, with 7 bases in between. The CDR3 is made up of 13 amino acids. Germline CDR1 is MDHEN and CDR2 is SYDVKM. The CDR3 reads CASSSGGNTEAFF. Written as DNA, the CDR3 is TGTGCCAGCAGTTCTGGGGGGAACACTGAAGCTTTCTTT.

V is TRBV5-8 and J is TRBJ2-2, with D unclear. CDR3 length: 14 residues. Germline V gene lookup returns CDR1 SGHTS and CDR2 YDEGEE. V shed 4 bases and J shed 8 bases, with 15 bases lying between them. The CDR3, as DNA: TGTGCCAGCAGCCCGGGCCCCTTGGAGGGGGAGCTGTTTTTT. The encoded protein is CASSPGPLEGELFF.

V usage is TRBV6-5 and J usage is TRBJ1-6; a weak D match, TRBD1 (6 bases). CDR1 is MNHEY and CDR2 is SVGAGI in the germline V gene. The CDR3 has 16 amino acids. Trimming took off 3 bases at V and 4 bases at J, with 13 bases between the two ends. The CDR3 region has the DNA TGTGCCAGCAGTTATCTCAGGGGTCCATATAATTCACCCCTCCACTTT. Translated, it gives CASSYLRGPYNSPLHF.